Listed below are T cell receptor beta chains from one sample, sequenced in a study of post-analysis software for immune sequencing data. TCRdb re-analysed the PCR reads in MiXCR, keeping a single row per CDR3 protein. Among hundreds of thousands of distinct CDR3 sequences listed, 55% to 70% were seen once. The sequencing sample was made of blood. These receptors were taken from a girl aged 2 to 10 with multiple sclerosis. The CDR3 runs from the conserved cysteine through the conserved F or W. The D gene is left open where the match is weak. Part of the rows lack a size; the others show once, few, many or a class for expanded clones.

v_gene: TRBV6-6
d_gene: NA
j_gene: TRBJ2-5
abundance: NA
CDR3nt: TGTGCCAGCAGCCGCCGAGGGGAAGAGACCCAGTACTTC
CDR3aa: CASSRRGEETQYF

v_gene: TRBV2
d_gene: TRBD2
j_gene: TRBJ2-1
abundance: NA
CDR3nt: TGTGCCAGAGCGGGAGGGACCTACAATGAGCAGTTCTTC
CDR3aa: CARAGGTYNEQFF

v_gene: TRBV20-1
d_gene: NA
j_gene: TRBJ1-2
abundance: few
CDR3nt: TGCAGTGCTAGATGGGGCGCGGGGGCTTATGGCTACACCTTC
CDR3aa: CSARWGAGAYGYTF

v_gene: TRBV20-1
d_gene: NA
j_gene: TRBJ2-7
abundance: few
CDR3nt: TGCAGTGCCTTAGGGAAGGGCAGTGTCAACTACGAGCAGTACTTC
CDR3aa: CSALGKGSVNYEQYF

v_gene: TRBV2
d_gene: NA
j_gene: TRBJ2-3
abundance: few
CDR3nt: TGTGCCAGCAGTGTTAGACTGGGTGCAGATACGCAGTATTTT
CDR3aa: CASSVRLGADTQYF

v_gene: TRBV20-1
d_gene: NA
j_gene: TRBJ2-7
abundance: NA
CDR3nt: TGCAGTGCTAGATCCCTCTCCTACGAGCAGTACTTC
CDR3aa: CSARSLSYEQYF

v_gene: TRBV7-9
d_gene: NA
j_gene: TRBJ2-1
abundance: NA
CDR3nt: TGTGCCAGCAGCCCCCGCCCGCCAGCGCACTACAATGAGCAGTTCTTC
CDR3aa: CASSPRPPAHYNEQFF

v_gene: TRBV11-2
d_gene: NA
j_gene: TRBJ2-7
abundance: NA
CDR3nt: TGTGCCAGCAGTCCTGGACTGTTTGAATACGAGCAGTACTTC
CDR3aa: CASSPGLFEYEQYF

v_gene: TRBV2
d_gene: NA
j_gene: TRBJ1-2
abundance: NA
CDR3nt: TGTGCCAGCAGTGCAATAGGGCGCTATGGCTACACCTTC
CDR3aa: CASSAIGRYGYTF

v_gene: TRBV5-1
d_gene: NA
j_gene: TRBJ1-2
abundance: NA
CDR3nt: TGCGCCAGCAGCTACTTCGAGGGTCAGCGCTACACCTTC
CDR3aa: CASSYFEGQRYTF

v_gene: TRBV20-1
d_gene: NA
j_gene: TRBJ1-4
abundance: NA
CDR3nt: TGCAGTGCTAGACGAGAGGGAGGGGGAAAACTGTTTTTT
CDR3aa: CSARREGGGKLFF

v_gene: TRBV10-3
d_gene: NA
j_gene: TRBJ2-7
abundance: NA
CDR3nt: TGTGCCATCAGTGAGGCGGGCCAAGGGGCGTACGAGCAGTACTTC
CDR3aa: CAISEAGQGAYEQYF

v_gene: TRBV7-2
d_gene: TRBD2
j_gene: TRBJ2-3
abundance: NA
CDR3nt: TGTGCCAGCAGCCTTAGGGGGGCTAGCGGGAAAACAGATACGCAGTATTTT
CDR3aa: CASSLRGASGKTDTQYF

v_gene: TRBV13
d_gene: NA
j_gene: TRBJ2-7
abundance: few
CDR3nt: TGTGCCAGCAGCTTAGTGTCAGCCTACGAGCAGTACTTC
CDR3aa: CASSLVSAYEQYF

v_gene: TRBV5-1
d_gene: NA
j_gene: TRBJ2-2
abundance: NA
CDR3nt: TGCGCCAGCAGCCTCCAGTGGCTGTCGACCGGGGAGCTGTTTTTT
CDR3aa: CASSLQWLSTGELFF